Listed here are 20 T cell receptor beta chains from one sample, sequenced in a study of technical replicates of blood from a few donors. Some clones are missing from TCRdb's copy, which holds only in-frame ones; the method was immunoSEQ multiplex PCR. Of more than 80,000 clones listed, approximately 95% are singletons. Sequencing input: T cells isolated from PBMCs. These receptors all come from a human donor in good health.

This CDR3 is CASSLSDRGGTGELFF. DNA of the CDR3: TGTGCCAGCAGTTTGTCGGACAGGGGGGGTACCGGGGAGCTGTTTTTT. This sequence joins TRBV28 and TRBJ2-2; 10 nucleotides agree with TRBD1. The CDR3 spans 16 residues. The germline CDR1 and CDR2 sequences are MDHEN and SYDVKM. V lost 3 bases and J lost 5; bases outside the gene matches: 6.

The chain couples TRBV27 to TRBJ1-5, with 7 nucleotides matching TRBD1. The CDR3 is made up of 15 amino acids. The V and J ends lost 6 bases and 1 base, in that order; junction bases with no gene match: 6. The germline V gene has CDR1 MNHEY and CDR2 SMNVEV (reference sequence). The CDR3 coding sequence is TGTGCCAGCAGCCAGCACAGGGGAAGCAATCAGCCCCAGCATTTT. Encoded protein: CASSQHRGSNQPQHF.

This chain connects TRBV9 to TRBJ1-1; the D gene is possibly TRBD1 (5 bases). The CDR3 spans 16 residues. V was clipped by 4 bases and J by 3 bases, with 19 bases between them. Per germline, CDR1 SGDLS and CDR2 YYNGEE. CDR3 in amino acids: CASSFLDSTTHTEAFF. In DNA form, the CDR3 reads TGTGCCAGCAGCTTCCTAGACAGCACCACTCACACTGAAGCTTTCTTT.

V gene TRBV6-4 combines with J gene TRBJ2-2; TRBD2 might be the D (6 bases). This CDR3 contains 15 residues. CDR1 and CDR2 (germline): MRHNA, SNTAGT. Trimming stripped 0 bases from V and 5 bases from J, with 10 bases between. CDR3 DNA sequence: TGTGCCAGCAGTGACTCCGGGGACTTTACCGGGGAGCTGTTTTTT. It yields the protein CASSDSGDFTGELFF.

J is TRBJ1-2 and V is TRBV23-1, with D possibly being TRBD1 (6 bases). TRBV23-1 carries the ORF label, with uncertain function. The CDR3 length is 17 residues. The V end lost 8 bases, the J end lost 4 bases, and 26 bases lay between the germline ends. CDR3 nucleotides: TGCGCCAGCGTCACAGTCCAGCTACAGGGAGAGGTCTATGGCTACACCTTC. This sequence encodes CASVTVQLQGEVYGYTF.

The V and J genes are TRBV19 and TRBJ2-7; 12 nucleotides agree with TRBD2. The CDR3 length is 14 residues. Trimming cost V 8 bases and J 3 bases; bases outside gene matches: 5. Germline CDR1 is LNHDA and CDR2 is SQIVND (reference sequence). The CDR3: CASSSGRAGYEQYF. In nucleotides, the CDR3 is TGTGCCAGTTCTAGCGGGAGGGCGGGCTACGAGCAGTACTTC.

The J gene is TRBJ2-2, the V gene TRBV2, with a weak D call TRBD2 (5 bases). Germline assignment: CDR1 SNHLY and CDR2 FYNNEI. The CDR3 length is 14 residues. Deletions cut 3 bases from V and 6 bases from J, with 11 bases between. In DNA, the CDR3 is TGTGCCAGCAGTGATCGGGGTCCCTCCGGGGAGCTGTTTTTT. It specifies CASSDRGPSGELFF.

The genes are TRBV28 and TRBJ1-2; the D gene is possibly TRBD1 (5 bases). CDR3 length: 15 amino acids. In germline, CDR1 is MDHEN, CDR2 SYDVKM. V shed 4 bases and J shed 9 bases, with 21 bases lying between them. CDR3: CASSSLRGTARRYTF. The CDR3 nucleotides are TGTGCCAGCAGTTCACTACGGGGGACCGCTAGACGCTACACCTTC.

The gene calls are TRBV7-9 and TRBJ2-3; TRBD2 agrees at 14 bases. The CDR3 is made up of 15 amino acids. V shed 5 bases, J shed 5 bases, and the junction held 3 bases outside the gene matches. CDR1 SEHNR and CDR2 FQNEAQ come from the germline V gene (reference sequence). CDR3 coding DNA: TGTGCCAGCAGCCCGGGACTAGCGGGAGTAGATACGCAGTATTTT. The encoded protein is CASSPGLAGVDTQYF.

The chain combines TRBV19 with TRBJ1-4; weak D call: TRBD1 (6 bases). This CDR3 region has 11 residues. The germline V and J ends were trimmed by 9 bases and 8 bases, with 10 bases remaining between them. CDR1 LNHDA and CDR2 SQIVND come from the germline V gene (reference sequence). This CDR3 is CASGGREKLFF. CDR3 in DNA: TGTGCCAGCGGGGGGCGAGAAAAACTGTTTTTT.

The DNA for the CDR3 is TGTGCCAGCAGGGGGATCCGGGGCGGGATAAGCTCTGGGGCCAACGTCCTGACTTTC. Protein: CASRGIRGGISSGANVLTF. The gene calls are TRBV2 and TRBJ2-6; D might be TRBD2 (6 bases). From germline, CDR1 is SNHLY and CDR2 FYNNEI. The CDR3 has 19 amino acids. V gave up 6 bases and J gave up 0 bases, with 21 bases separating them.

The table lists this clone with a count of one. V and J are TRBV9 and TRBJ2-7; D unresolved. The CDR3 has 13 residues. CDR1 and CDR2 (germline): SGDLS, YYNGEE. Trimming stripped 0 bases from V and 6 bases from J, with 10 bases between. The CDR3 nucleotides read TGTGCCAGCAGCGTAGTTGGCGGTAGCGAGCAGTACTTC. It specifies CASSVVGGSEQYF.

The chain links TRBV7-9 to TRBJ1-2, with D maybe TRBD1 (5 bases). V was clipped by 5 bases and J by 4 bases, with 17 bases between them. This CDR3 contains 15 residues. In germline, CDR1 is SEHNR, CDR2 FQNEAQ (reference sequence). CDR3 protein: CASSRMTVPGYGYTF. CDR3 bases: TGTGCCAGCAGCAGAATGACAGTTCCGGGCTATGGCTACACCTTC.

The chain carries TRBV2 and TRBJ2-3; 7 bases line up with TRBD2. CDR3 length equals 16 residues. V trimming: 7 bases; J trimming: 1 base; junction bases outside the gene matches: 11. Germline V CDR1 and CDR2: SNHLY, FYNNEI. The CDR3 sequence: CASIDLLAGGTDTQYF. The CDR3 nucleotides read TGTGCCAGCATCGACCTCCTGGCGGGAGGCACAGATACGCAGTATTTT.

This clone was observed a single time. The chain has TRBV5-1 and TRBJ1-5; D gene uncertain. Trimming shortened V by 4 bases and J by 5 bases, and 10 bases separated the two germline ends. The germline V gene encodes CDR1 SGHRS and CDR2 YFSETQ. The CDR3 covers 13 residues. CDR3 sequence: CASSRGIDQPQHF. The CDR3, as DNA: TGCGCCAGCAGCCGAGGGATAGATCAGCCCCAGCATTTT.

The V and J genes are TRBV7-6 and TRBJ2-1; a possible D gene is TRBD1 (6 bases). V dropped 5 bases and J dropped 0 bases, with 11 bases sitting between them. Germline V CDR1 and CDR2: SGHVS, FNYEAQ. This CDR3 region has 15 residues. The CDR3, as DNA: TGTGCCAGCAGCCCCCAGGGGAACTCCTACAATGAGCAGTTCTTC. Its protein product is CASSPQGNSYNEQFF.

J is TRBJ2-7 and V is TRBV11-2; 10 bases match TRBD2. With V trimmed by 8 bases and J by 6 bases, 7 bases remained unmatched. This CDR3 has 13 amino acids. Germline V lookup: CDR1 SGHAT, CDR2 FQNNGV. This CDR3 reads CASRLAGVREQYF. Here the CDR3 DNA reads TGTGCCAGCCGGCTAGCGGGAGTTCGCGAGCAGTACTTC.

The CDR3 sequence: CASSSRTRGGEQYF. CDR3 in DNA: TGTGCCAGCAGCAGTCGGACTAGGGGTGGGGAGCAGTACTTC. The chain uses TRBV2 and TRBJ2-7, with TRBD2 matching 7 bases. Trimming removed 6 bases from V and 7 bases from J; junction bases left unmatched: 12. Germline values: CDR1 SNHLY, CDR2 FYNNEI. The CDR3 has 14 residues.

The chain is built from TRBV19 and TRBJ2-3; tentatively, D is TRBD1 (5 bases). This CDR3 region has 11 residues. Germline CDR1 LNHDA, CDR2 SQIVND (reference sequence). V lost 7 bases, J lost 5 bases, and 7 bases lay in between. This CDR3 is CASITGDTQYF. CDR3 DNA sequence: TGTGCCAGTATTACAGGAGATACGCAGTATTTT.

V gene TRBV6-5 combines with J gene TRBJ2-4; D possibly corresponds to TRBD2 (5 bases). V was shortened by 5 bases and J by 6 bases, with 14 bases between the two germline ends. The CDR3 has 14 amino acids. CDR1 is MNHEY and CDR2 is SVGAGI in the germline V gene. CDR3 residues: CASSRGLDGNIQYF. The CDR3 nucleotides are TGTGCCAGCAGTCGAGGACTGGATGGAAACATTCAGTACTTC.